These T cell receptor beta chains were read from a single sample in a study of monozygotic twins with inflammatory bowel disease. TCRdb reprocessed the 5' RACE reads and stores each CDR3 protein as one record, lacking DNA. The sample holds around 380,000 distinct CDR3 sequences. Sequenced material: blood. All receptors derive from a human donor with ulcerative colitis or Crohn's disease, or a healthy co-twin of an affected twin (not recorded which). The CDR3 runs from the conserved cysteine through the conserved F or W.

TRBJ2-7 | TRBV6-5 | CASSPDRVEQYF
TRBJ2-2 | TRBV19 | CASSGPAGELFF
TRBJ1-3 | TRBV12-3/TRBV12-4 | CASSLGGRNTIYF
TRBJ2-7 | TRBV30 | CAWSVSAYEQYF
TRBJ2-1 | TRBV20-1 | CSAIGLAGASRSYNEQFF
TRBJ2-1 | TRBV12-3/TRBV12-4 | CASRVLASAIGEQFF
TRBJ1-2 | TRBV6-4 | CASSDTPGSPRGYTF
TRBJ2-7 | TRBV7-2 | CASSLYRDSVMGYEQYF
TRBJ1-2 | TRBV20-1 | CSARTQGGQHSNYGYTF
TRBJ1-2 | TRBV5-6 | CASSSLHGGNYGYTF
TRBJ1-3 | TRBV3-1 | CASSHADNTIYF
TRBJ2-5 | TRBV11-2 | CASSYSTGGAGTQYF
TRBJ2-5 | TRBV7-9 | CASSQGYQETQYF
TRBJ2-7 | TRBV7-9 | CASSTGTYEQYF
TRBJ1-1 | TRBV4-1 | CASSQGYLTTSEAFF
TRBJ1-5 | TRBV19 | CASSIWQYSNQPQHF